This is a list of T cell receptor beta chains from one sample in a study of blood T cell repertoires in COVID-19. The method was immunoSEQ multiplex PCR; TCRdb's version includes in-frame clones alone and lacks a portion of them. The sample lists some 220,000 clones, about 78% occurring once. The sequencing sample was made of peripheral blood. These receptors all come from a woman between 65 and 79 years old with acute or convalescent COVID-19. Each CDR3 is given with its conserved first and last residue.

cdr3_aa | j_call | v_call
CASSLGLRPTQYF | TRBJ2-5 | TRBV5-6
CASSPGTSDNEQFF | TRBJ2-1 | TRBV5-1
CASQGAGAEAFF | TRBJ1-1 | TRBV6-5
CASLGWGGQNTQYF | TRBJ2-3 | TRBV10-2
CASSPLARGLNGYTF | TRBJ1-2 | TRBV5-6
CASSSHSTGELFF | TRBJ2-2 | TRBV5-6
CASRPGQGLNGELFF | TRBJ2-2 | TRBV6-6
CASSLDLQRGGVTDTQYF | TRBJ2-3 | TRBV7-8
CASTKGQSTDTQYF | TRBJ2-3 | TRBV19
CASSLVPTGEGSPLHF | TRBJ1-6 | TRBV5-1
CASRQGAQQYF | TRBJ2-7 | TRBV6-5
CASSGGLAGIQETQYF | TRBJ2-5 | TRBV9
CASYQGVHNEKLFF | TRBJ1-4 | TRBV6-4